This TCR beta chain was captured by sequencing in a study of Ad26.COV2.S vaccination and SARS-CoV-2 variants. Across the study: The donor belonged to the COV1001 Ad26.COV2.S trial arm. Intramuscular Ad26.COV2.S doses were given once or twice, 56 days apart.

The CDR3 runs to 17 residues. Germline CDR1 reads SGHNT; CDR2 reads YYREEE (reference sequence). V was shortened by 1 base and J by 2 bases, with 13 bases between the two germline ends. The treatment is: roughly 18 received Ad26.COV2.S at low or high dose, single or two shots; roughly five received placebo; per-sample allocation not given. Day 63 after the first vaccine or placebo injection was the time point for sampling. On this clone: What it recognizes is unknown.

Study-wide results and caveats: Analytic work on TCR breadth and depth might have understated the full extent of total T cell responses.

Libraries were prepared by immunoSEQ multiplex PCR; TCRdb keeps only in-frame clonotypes and omits some of them. The data show around 500,000 clones, 89% seen once. The chain is built from TRBV5-4 and TRBJ2-6; a possible D gene is TRBD2 (6 bases). This clonotype was obtained from a person between 18 and 60 years old who received the Ad26.COV2.S COVID-19 vaccine or a placebo. Here the sequenced sample was peripheral blood, taken in a trial of Ad26.COV2.S vaccine versus placebo. This CDR3 is CASSLWRGAAGANVLTF. The CDR3 DNA sequence: TGTGCCAGCAGCTTGTGGAGGGGCGCCGCTGGGGCCAACGTCCTGACTTTC.